This T cell receptor (beta chain) was sequenced for a study of naive and memory T cell subsets. V was pared by 7 bases and J by 4 bases, with 16 bases between. Germline V lookup: CDR1 MNHEY, CDR2 SMNVEV (reference sequence). The CDR3 sequence is 14 residues long. Two oligonucleotides, mixed equimolar, formed the beta constant-region primer covering TRBC1 and TRBC2. Four rounds of PCR amplified the ligated cDNA using nested alpha and beta constant-region primers plus SP2. TCRdb reanalysed the UMI-ligation and nested PCR reads using MiXCR and keeps one entry per CDR3 protein. Among 95,000 to 150,000 distinct CDR3 sequences listed, just over 35% were seen once. This clonotype was detected only a few times.

This TCR derives from a human donor in good health. This chain uses TRBV27 with TRBJ2-5; possible D gene TRBD1, 5 bases. Sequenced sample: central memory CD4+ T cells from blood. CDR3 in DNA: TGTGCCAGCACTAACAGGCCAAATAGAGAGACCCAGTACTTC. Protein: CASTNRPNRETQYF.